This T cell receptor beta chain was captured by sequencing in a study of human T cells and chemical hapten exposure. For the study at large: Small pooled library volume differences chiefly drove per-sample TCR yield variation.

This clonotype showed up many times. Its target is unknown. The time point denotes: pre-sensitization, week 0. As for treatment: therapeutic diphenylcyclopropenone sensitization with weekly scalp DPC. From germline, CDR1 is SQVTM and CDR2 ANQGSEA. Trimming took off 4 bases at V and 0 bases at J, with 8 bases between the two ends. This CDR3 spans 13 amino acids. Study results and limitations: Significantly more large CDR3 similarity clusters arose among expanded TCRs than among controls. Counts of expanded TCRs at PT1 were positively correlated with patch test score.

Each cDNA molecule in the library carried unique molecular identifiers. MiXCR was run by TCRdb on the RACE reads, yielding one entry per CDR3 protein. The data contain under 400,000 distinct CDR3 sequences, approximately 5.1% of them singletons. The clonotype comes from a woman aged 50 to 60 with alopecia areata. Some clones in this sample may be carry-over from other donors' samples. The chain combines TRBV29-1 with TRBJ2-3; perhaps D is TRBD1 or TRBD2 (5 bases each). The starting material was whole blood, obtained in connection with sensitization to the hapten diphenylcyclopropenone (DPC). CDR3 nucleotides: TGCAGCGTTGGGGGACGTAGCACAGATACGCAGTATTTT. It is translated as CSVGGRSTDTQYF.